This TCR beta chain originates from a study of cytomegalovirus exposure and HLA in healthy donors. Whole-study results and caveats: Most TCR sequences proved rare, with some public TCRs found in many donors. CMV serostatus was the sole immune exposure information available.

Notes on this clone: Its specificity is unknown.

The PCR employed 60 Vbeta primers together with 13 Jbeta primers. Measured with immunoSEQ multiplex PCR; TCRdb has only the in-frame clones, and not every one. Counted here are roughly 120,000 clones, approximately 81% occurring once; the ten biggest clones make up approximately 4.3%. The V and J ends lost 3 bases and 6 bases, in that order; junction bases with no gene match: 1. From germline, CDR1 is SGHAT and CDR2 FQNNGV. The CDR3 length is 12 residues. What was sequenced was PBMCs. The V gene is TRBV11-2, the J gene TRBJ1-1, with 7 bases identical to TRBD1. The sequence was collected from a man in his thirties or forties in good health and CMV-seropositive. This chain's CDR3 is CASSFTGAEAFF. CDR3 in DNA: TGTGCCAGCAGCTTCACAGGGGCTGAAGCTTTCTTT.